This T cell receptor (beta chain) was identified in a study of blood T cell repertoires in COVID-19. At the level of the study: Some COVID-19 samples were acute and others convalescent; all came from the United States, Italy and Spain. PBMCs, B-cell-depleted T cells, or T cells were the source of the cDNA or gDNA that made up the material.

Authors' data handling: The assay estimated nucleated cells by amplifying reference gene primers. TCRdb's copy holds only in-frame clones and misses some; the assay was immunoSEQ multiplex PCR. V, J and clone size are those of that table, while D and trimming were read from the DNA. The table includes some 300,000 clones, roughly 90% detected once. V lost 5 bases and J lost 2, with 10 bases in between. Germline assignment: CDR1 LNHDA and CDR2 SQIVND (reference sequence). The length of the CDR3 is 14 residues. Seattle patients were enrolled during active infection and followed longitudinally. Sample: peripheral blood. This chain links TRBV19 with TRBJ1-3; the D gene is possibly TRBD1 (6 bases). The TCR sequence derives from a woman in her 40s with COVID-19, enrolled during active disease. The CDR3 bases are TGTGCCAGTAGTCTGGGGACAACTGGAAACACCATATATTTT. It encodes CASSLGTTGNTIYF.